This T cell receptor (beta chain) was sequenced in a study of blood T cell repertoires in COVID-19. Germline loops: CDR1 SGHDT, CDR2 YYEEEE. CDR3 size: 13 residues. V lost 4 bases, J lost 9 bases, and 3 bases stayed unmatched. This table comes from immunoSEQ multiplex PCR, and its TCRdb copy is limited to in-frame clones, with some not included. Here the sample spans some 100,000 clones, 90% to 95% being singletons. The V and J genes are TRBV5-6 and TRBJ1-6, with 8 bases identical to TRBD1. This sequence originates from a man aged 45-65 years with acute or convalescent COVID-19. The sequenced material came from peripheral blood. CDR3 residues: CASSPTGVSPLHF. DNA of the CDR3: TGTGCCAGCAGCCCGACAGGGGTTTCACCCCTCCACTTT.